Included here is one T cell receptor (beta chain) sequence, with context. This record comes from a study of blood T cell repertoires in COVID-19. Study-wide context: The cDNA or gDNA used as material had been derived from T cells, B-cell-depleted T cells, or PBMCs.

J gave up 7 bases and V 3 bases, and 4 bases lay outside the gene matches. The germline V gene encodes CDR1 MDHEN and CDR2 SYDVKM. The CDR3 spans 14 residues. As originally analysed: The authors estimated nucleated cell counts from reference gene primer amplification. The method was immunoSEQ multiplex PCR; TCRdb's version includes in-frame clones alone and lacks a portion of them. V and J calls and clone size are copied from that table; D and trimming were computed from the DNA. The sample holds under 200,000 clones; roughly 90% are singletons and the top ten take approximately 0.5%. This clonotype was obtained from a man between 50 and 59 years old with acute or convalescent COVID-19. Sequenced sample: peripheral blood. The J gene is TRBJ2-1, the V gene TRBV28; 9 bases are a match to TRBD1. CDR3 in amino acids: CASSLTGGRNEQFF. CDR3 DNA sequence: TGTGCCAGCAGTTTGACAGGGGGGAGGAATGAGCAGTTCTTC.